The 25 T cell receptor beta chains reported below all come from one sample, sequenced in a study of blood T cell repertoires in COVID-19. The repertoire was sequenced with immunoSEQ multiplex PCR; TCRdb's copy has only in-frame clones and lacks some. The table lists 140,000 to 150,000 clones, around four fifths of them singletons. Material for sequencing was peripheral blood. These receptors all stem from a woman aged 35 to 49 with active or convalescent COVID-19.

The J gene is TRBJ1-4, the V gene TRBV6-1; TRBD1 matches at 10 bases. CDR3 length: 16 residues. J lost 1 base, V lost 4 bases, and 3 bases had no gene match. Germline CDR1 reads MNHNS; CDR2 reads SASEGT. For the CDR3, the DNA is TGTGCCAGCAGTGCAGGGACAGGGGTAACTAATGAAAAACTGTTTTTT. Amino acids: CASSAGTGVTNEKLFF.

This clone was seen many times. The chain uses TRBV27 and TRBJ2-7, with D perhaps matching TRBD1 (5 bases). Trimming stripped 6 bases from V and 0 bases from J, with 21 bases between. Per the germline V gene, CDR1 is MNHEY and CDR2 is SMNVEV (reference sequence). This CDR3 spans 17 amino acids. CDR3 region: CASSPRLLGQSSYEQYF. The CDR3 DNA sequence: TGTGCCAGCAGCCCCCGCCTCTTGGGGCAGAGCTCCTACGAGCAGTACTTC.

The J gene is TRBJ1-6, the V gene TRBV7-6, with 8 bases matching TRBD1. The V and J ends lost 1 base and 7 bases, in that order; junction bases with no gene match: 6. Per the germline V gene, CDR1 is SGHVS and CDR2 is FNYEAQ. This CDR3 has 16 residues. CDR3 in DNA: TGTGCCAGCAGCTTAGTAGACAGGGGCTGGAATTCACCCCTCCACTTT. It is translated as CASSLVDRGWNSPLHF. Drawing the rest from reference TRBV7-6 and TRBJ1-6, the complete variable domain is GAGVSQSPRYKVTKRGQDVALRCDPISGHVSLYWYRQALGQGPEFLTYFNYEAQQDKSGLPNDRFSAERPEGSISTLTIQRTEQRDSAMYRCASSLVDRGWNSPLHFGNGTRLTVT.

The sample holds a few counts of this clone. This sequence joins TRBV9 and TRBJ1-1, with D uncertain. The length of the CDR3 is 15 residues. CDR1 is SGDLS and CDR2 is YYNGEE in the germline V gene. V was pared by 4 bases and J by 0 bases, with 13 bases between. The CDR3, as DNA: TGTGCCAGCAGCCCCCGGACGGGAATGAACACTGAAGCTTTCTTT. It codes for CASSPRTGMNTEAFF. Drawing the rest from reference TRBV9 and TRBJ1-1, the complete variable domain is DSGVTQTPKHLITATGQRVTLRCSPRSGDLSVYWYQQSLDQGLQFLIQYYNGEERAKGNILERFSAQQFPDLHSELNLSSLELGDSALYFCASSPRTGMNTEAFFGQGTRLTVV.

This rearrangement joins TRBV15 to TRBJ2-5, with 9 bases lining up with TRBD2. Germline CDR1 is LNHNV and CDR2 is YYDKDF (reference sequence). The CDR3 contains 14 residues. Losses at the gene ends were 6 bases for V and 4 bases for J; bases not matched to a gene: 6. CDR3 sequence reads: CATRGTAGGETQYF. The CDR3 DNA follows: TGTGCCACCAGAGGGACAGCGGGAGGAGAGACCCAGTACTTC.

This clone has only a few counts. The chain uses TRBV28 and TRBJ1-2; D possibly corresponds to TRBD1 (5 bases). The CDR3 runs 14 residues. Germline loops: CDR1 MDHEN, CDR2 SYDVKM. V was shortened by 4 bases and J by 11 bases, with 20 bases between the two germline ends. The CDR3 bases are TGTGCCAGCAGTTCCCCGGGCAATGGGGGGAGGTACACCTTC. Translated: CASSSPGNGGRYTF.

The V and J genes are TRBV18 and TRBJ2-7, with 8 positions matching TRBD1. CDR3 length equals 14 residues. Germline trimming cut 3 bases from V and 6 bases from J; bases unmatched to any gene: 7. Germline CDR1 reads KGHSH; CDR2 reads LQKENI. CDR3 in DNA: TGTGCCAGCTCACCCGGCAGGGGGCTCCTCGAGCAGTACTTC. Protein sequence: CASSPGRGLLEQYF. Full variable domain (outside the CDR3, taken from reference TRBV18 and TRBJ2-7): NAGVMQNPRHLVRRRGQEARLRCSPMKGHSHVYWYRQLPEEGLKFMVYLQKENIIDESGMPKERFSAEFPKEGPSILRIQQVVRGDSAAYFCASSPGRGLLEQYFGPGTRLTVT.

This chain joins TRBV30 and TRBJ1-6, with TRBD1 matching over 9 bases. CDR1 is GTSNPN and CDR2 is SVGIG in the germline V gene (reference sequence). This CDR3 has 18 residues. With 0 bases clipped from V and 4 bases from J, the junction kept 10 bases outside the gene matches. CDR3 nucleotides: TGTGCCTGGAGTGTACGACAGGGGGTCCCCTATTATAATTCACCCCTCCACTTT. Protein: CAWSVRQGVPYYNSPLHF.

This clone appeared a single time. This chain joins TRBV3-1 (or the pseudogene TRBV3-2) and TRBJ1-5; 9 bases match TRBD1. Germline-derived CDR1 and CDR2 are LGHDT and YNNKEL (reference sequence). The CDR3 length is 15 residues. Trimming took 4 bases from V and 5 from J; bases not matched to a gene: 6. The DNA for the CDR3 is TGTGCCAGCAGCCGGGGACAGGGAAGGGATCAGCCCCAGCATTTT. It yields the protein CASSRGQGRDQPQHF.

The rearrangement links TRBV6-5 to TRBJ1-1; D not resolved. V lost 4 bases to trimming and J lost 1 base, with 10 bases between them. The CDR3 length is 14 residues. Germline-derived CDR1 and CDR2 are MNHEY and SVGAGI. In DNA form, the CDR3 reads TGTGCCAGCAGTTTCCAGACACAGAACACTGAAGCTTTCTTT. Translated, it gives CASSFQTQNTEAFF.

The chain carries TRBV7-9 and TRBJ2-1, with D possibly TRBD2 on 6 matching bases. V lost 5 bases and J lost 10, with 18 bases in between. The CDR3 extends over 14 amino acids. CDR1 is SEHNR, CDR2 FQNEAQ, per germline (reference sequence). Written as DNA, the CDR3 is TGTGCCAGCAGCCCCAAACCAGCTGGGGGGGAGCAGTTCTTC. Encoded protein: CASSPKPAGGEQFF.

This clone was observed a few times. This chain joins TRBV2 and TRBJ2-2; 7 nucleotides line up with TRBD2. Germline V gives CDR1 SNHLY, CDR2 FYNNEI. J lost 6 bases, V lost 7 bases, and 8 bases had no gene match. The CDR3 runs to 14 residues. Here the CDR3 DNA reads TGTGCCAGCACCACCCTGGGGGGGTCCGGGGAGCTGTTTTTT. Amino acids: CASTTLGGSGELFF.

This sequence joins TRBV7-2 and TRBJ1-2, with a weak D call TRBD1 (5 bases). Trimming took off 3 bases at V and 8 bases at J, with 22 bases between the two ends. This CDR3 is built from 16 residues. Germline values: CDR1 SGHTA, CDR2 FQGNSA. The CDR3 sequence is CASSFVLVEGLGGYTF. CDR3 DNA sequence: TGTGCCAGCAGCTTTGTTCTTGTTGAGGGACTGGGGGGCTACACCTTC.

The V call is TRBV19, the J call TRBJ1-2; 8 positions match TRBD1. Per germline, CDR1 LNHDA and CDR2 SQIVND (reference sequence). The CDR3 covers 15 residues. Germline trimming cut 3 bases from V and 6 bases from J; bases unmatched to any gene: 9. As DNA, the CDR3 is TGTGCCAGTAGTATCCGCCGACAGGGGTCGGATGGCTACACCTTC. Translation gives CASSIRRQGSDGYTF.

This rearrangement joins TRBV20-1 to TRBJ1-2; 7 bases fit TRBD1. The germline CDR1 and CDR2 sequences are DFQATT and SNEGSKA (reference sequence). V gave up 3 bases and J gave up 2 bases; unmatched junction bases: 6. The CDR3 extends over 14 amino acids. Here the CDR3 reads CSASGQAVNYGYTF. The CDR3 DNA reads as TGCAGTGCTAGTGGACAGGCCGTAAACTATGGCTACACCTTC.

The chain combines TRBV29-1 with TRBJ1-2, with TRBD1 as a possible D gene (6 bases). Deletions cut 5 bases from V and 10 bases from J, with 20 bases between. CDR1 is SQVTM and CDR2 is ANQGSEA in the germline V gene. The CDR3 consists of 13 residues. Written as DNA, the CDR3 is TGCAGCGTTATTACCGGGGGGGGCCTCGTCTACACCTTC. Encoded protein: CSVITGGGLVYTF.

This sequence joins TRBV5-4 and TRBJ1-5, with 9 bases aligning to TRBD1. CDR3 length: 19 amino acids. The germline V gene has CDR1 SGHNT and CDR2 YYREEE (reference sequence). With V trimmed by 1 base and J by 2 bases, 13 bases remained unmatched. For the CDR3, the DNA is TGTGCCAGCAGCTTGAGTGGGACAGGGACTGTACTGGGCAATCAGCCCCAGCATTTT. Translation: CASSLSGTGTVLGNQPQHF.

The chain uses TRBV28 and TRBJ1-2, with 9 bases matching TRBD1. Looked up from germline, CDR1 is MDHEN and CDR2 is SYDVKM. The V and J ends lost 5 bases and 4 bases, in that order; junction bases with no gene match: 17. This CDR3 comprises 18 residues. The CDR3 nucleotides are TGTGCCAGCAGTCCCAGGCTGGACGGGACAGGGAACATCTATGGCTACACCTTC. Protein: CASSPRLDGTGNIYGYTF.

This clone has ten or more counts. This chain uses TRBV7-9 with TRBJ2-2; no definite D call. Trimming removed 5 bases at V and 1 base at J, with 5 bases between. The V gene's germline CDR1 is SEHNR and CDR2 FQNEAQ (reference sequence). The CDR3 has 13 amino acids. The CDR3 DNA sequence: TGTGCCAGCAGCGCAGGGAACACCGGGGAGCTGTTTTTT. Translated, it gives CASSAGNTGELFF.

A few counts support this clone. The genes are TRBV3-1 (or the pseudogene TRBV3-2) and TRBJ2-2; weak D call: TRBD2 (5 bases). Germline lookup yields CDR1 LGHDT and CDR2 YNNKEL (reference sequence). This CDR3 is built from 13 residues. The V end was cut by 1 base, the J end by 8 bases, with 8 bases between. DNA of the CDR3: TGTGCCAGCAGCCAAGGTCGGGGAGGGGAGCTGTTTTTT. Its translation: CASSQGRGGELFF.

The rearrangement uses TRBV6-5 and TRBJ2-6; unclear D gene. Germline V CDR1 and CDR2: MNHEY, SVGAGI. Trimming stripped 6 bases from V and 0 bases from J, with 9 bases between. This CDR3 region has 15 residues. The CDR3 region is CASRPVASGANVLTF. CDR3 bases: TGTGCCAGCAGGCCAGTTGCCTCTGGGGCCAACGTCCTGACTTTC.

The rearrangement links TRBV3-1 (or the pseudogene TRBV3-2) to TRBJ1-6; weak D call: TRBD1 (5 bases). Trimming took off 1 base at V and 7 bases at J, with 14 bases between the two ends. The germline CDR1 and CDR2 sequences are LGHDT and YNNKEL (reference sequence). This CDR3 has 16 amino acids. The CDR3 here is CASSQGLRARNSPLHF. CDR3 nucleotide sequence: TGTGCCAGCAGCCAAGGGCTCAGGGCTAGGAATTCACCCCTCCACTTT.

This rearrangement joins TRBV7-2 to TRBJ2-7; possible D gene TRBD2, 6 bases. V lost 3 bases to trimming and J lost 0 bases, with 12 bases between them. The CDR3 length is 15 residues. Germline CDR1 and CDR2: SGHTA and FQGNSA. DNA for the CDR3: TGTGCCAGCAGCTTTAGCCCGGGACTCTCCTACGAGCAGTACTTC. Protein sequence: CASSFSPGLSYEQYF. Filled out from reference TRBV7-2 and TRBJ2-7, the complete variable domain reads GAGVSQSPSNKVTEKGKDVELRCDPISGHTALYWYRQSLGQGLEFLIYFQGNSAPDKSGLPSDRFSAERTGGSVSTLTIQRTQQEDSAVYLCASSFSPGLSYEQYFGPGTRLTVT.

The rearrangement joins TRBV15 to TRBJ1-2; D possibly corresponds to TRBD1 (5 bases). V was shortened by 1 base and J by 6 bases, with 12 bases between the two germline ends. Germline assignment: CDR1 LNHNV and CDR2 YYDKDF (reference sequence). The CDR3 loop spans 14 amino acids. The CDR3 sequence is CATSRAFPGNGYTF. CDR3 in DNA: TGTGCCACCAGCAGAGCCTTTCCAGGGAATGGCTACACCTTC. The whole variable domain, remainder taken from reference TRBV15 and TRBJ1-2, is DAMVIQNPRYQVTQFGKPVTLSCSQTLNHNVMYWYQQKSSQAPKLLFHYYDKDFNNEADTPDNFQSRRPNTSFCFLDIRSPGLGDTAMYLCATSRAFPGNGYTFGSGTRLTVV.

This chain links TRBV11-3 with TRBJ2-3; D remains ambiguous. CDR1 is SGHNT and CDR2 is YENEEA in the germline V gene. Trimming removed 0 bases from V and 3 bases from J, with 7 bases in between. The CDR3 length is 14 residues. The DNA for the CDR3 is TGTGCCAGCAGCTTAGATCAGGCAACAGATACGCAGTATTTT. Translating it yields CASSLDQATDTQYF.